This T cell receptor beta chain was recovered during a study of T cells in women clearing cervical HPV infection. The CDR3 length is 15 residues. Germline CDR1 is LNHDA and CDR2 is SQIVND (reference sequence). The germline V and J ends were trimmed by 0 bases and 1 base, with 10 bases remaining between them. TCR beta CDR3 amplified by multiplex PCR from approximately 1,200 ng genomic DNA. Clones were sequenced by immunoSEQ multiplex PCR, and TCRdb holds only the in-frame ones, with some missing. The sample shows tens of thousands of clones, and roughly 6.5% sits with its ten largest clones. Concerning this clone itself: The DNA ends 3 residues before the CDR3 does, and the rest of the CDR3 is filled in from the germline J gene. Other DNA sequences in the same sample also yield this CDR3.

This receptor was identified in a woman between 18 and 69 years old with a cervical HPV16 infection that either progressed to CIN3+ or cleared (not recorded which). Sequencing was performed on blood buffy coat. The rearrangement joins TRBV19 to TRBJ2-7, with D perhaps assigned TRBD1 or TRBD2 (5 bases each). The CDR3: CASSIDRENSYEQYF. The part of the CDR3 DNA that was read is TGTGCCAGTAGTATAGACAGGGAGAATTCCTACGAG.